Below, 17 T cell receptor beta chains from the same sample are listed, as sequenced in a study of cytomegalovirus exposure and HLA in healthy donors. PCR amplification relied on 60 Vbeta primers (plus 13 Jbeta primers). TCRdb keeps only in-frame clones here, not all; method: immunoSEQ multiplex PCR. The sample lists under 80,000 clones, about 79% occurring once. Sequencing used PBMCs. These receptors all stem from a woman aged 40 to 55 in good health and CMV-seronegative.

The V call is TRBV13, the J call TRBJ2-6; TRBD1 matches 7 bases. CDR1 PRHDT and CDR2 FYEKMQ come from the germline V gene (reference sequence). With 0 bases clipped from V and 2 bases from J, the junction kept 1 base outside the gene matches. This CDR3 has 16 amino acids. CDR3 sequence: CASSLGTGAGANVLTF. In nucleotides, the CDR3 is TGTGCCAGCAGCTTAGGTACAGGGGCTGGGGCCAACGTCCTGACTTTC.

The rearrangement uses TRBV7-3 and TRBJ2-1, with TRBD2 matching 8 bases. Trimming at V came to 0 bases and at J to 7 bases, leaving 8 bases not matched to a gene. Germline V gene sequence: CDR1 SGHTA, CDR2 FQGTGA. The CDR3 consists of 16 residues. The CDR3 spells CASSLTGGGTPNEQFF. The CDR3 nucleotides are TGTGCCAGCAGCTTAACGGGCGGGGGGACGCCGAATGAGCAGTTCTTC.

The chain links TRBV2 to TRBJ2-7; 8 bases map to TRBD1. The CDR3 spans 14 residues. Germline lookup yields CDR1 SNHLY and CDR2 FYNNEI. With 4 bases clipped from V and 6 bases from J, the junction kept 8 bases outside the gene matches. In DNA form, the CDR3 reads TGTGCCAGCAGTGGGAGAAGGACAGGGCTCGAGCAGTACTTC. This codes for CASSGRRTGLEQYF.

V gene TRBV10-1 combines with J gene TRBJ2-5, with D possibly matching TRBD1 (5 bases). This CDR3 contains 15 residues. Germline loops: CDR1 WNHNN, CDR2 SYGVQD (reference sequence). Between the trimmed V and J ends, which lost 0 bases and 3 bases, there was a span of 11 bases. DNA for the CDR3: TGCGCCAGCAGTGAGTCCGGCAGGGCGGAAGAGACCCAGTACTTC. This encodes CASSESGRAEETQYF.

CDR3 DNA sequence: TGTGCCTGGGGCCTGGACAGGGGCCATGAGCAGTTCTTC. It specifies CAWGLDRGHEQFF. The J gene is TRBJ2-1, the V gene TRBV30; TRBD1 aligns across 9 bases. From germline, CDR1 is GTSNPN and CDR2 SVGIG (reference sequence). Germline trimming cut 5 bases from V and 8 bases from J; bases unmatched to any gene: 7. The CDR3 runs to 13 residues.

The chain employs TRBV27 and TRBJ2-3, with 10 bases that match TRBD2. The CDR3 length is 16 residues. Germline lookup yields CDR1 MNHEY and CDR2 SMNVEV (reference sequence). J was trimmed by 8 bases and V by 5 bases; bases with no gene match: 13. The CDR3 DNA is TGTGCCAGCAGTCTCTCTCCCGGGACTAGCGTAGGTACGCAGTATTTT. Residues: CASSLSPGTSVGTQYF.

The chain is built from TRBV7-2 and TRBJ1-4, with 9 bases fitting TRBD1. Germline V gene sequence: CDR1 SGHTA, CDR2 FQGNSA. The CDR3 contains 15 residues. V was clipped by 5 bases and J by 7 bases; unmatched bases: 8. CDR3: CASSITGGLLEKLFF. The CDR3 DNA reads TGTGCCAGCAGCATAACAGGGGGCTTACTTGAAAAACTGTTTTTT. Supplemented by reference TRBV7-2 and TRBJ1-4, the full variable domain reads GAGVSQSPSNKVTEKGKDVELRCDPISGHTALYWYRQSLGQGLEFLIYFQGNSAPDKSGLPSDRFSAERTGGSVSTLTIQRTQQEDSAVYLCASSITGGLLEKLFFGSGTQLSVL.

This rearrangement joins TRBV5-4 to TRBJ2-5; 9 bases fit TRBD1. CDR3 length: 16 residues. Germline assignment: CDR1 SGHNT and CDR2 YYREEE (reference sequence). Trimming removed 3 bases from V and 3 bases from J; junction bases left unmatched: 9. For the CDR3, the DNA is TGTGCCAGCAGCTCAGCCCTCCGGGACAGGGAAGAGACCCAGTACTTC. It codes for CASSSALRDREETQYF.

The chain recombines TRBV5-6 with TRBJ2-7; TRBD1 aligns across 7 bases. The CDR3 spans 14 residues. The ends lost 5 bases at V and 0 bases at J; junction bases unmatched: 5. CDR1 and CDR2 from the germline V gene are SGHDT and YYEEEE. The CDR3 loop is CASSSGGDSYEQYF. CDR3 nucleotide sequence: TGTGCCAGCAGTTCAGGGGGAGACTCCTACGAGCAGTACTTC.

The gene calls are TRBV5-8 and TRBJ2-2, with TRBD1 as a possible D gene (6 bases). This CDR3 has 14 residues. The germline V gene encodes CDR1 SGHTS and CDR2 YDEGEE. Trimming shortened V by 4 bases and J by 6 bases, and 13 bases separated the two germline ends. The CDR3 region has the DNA TGTGCCAGCAGCCCCTCCAGGGGCCCCGGGGAGCTGTTTTTT. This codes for CASSPSRGPGELFF.

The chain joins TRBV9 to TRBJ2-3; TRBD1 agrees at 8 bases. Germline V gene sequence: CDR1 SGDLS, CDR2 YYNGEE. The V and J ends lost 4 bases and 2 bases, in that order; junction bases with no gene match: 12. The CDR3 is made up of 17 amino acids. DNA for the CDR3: TGTGCCAGCAGCTCTTGGGGACAGGCCCGAAACACAGATACGCAGTATTTT. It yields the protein CASSSWGQARNTDTQYF.

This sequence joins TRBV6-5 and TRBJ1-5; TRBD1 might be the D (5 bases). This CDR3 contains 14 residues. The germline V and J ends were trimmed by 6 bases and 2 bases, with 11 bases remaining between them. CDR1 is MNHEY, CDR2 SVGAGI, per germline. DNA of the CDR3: TGTGCCAGCAGCCCGGCGGGGGGCAATCAGCCCCAGCATTTT. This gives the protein CASSPAGGNQPQHF.

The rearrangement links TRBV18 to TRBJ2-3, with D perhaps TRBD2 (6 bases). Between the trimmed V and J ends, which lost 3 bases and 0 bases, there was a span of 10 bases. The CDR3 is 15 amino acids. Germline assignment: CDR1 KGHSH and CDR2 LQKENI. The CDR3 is CASSPGGESTDTQYF. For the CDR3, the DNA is TGTGCCAGCTCACCGGGCGGGGAGAGCACAGATACGCAGTATTTT.

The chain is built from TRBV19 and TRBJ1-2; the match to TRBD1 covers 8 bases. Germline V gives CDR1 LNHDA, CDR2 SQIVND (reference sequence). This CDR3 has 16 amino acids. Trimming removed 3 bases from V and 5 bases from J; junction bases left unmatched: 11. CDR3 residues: CASSISGTGLVYGYTF. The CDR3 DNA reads TGTGCCAGTAGTATTTCCGGGACAGGCTTGGTATATGGCTACACCTTC. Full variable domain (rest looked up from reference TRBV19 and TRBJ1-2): DGGITQSPKYLFRKEGQNVTLSCEQNLNHDAMYWYRQDPGQGLRLIYYSQIVNDFQKGDIAEGYSVSREKKESFPLTVTSAQKNPTAFYLCASSISGTGLVYGYTFGSGTRLTVV.

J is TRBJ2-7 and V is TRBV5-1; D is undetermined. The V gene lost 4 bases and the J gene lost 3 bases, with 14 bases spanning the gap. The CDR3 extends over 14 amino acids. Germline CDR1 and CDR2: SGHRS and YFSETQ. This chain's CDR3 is CASSPSTEFYEQYF. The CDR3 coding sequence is TGCGCCAGCAGCCCGAGTACAGAGTTCTACGAGCAGTACTTC.

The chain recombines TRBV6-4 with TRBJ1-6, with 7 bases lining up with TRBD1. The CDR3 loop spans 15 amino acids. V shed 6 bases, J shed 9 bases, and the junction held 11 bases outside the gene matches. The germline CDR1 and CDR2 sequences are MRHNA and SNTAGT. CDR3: CASRLSGTDSSPLHF. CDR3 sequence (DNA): TGTGCCAGCAGACTCTCCGGGACAGATTCTTCACCCCTCCACTTT.

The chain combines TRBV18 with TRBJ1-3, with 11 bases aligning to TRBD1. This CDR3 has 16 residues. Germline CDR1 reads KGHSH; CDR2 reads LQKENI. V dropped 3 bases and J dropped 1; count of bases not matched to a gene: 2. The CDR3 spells CASSPGTGGSGNTIYF. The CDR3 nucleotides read TGTGCCAGCTCACCCGGGACAGGGGGGTCTGGAAACACCATATATTTT.